The 13 T cell receptor beta chains listed next were all sequenced from one sample in a study of control samples from healthy donors and cancer patients. Sequenced by immunoSEQ multiplex PCR; TCRdb stores in-frame clones only, minus some. Altogether about 130,000 clones are present, roughly 89% being singletons, with the ten largest covering approximately 6%. The specimen sequenced was blood. All receptors derive from a man between 18 and 29 years old in good health.

This chain links TRBV10-3 with TRBJ2-7, with a tentative D call TRBD1 (6 bases). V lost 4 bases and J lost 8, with 12 bases in between. The germline CDR1 and CDR2 sequences are ENHRY and SYGVKD. This CDR3 is 12 amino acids long. The CDR3 loop is CAISAPGVQQYF. Here the CDR3 DNA reads TGTGCCATCAGTGCCCCAGGGGTTCAGCAGTACTTC.

Notes on this clone: Other DNA sequences within the sample encode an identical CDR3. V is TRBV7-9 and J is TRBJ2-1; D is unresolved. The CDR3 is 12 residues long. The V gene's germline CDR1 is SEHNR and CDR2 FQNEAQ (reference sequence). The V end lost 5 bases, the J end lost 6 bases, and 8 bases lay between the germline ends. The CDR3 DNA sequence: TGTGCCAGCAGCCCGGGCGGCAATGAGCAGTTCTTC. Protein: CASSPGGNEQFF.

The chain combines TRBV5-6 with TRBJ2-2; D call uncertain. Trimming pared 0 bases from V and 1 base from J, leaving 10 bases between. From germline, CDR1 is SGHDT and CDR2 YYEEEE. The CDR3 runs 16 residues. The CDR3 sequence is CASSLEGWENTGELFF. In nucleotides, the CDR3 is TGTGCCAGCAGCTTGGAAGGCTGGGAGAACACCGGGGAGCTGTTTTTT.

Here the CDR3 reads CASSIRGPRDSPLHF. DNA of the CDR3: TGTGCCAGTAGTATCAGGGGCCCAAGGGATTCACCCCTCCACTTT. The V and J genes are TRBV19 and TRBJ1-6; TRBD1 might be the D (6 bases). CDR3 size: 15 residues. Trimming stripped 3 bases from V and 8 bases from J, with 14 bases between. Germline V lookup: CDR1 LNHDA, CDR2 SQIVND (reference sequence).

The chain uses TRBV15 and TRBJ2-3; TRBD1 matches at 8 bases. The J segment lost 0 bases and the V segment lost 2 bases, leaving 1 base of the junction unmatched. This CDR3 is 15 amino acids long. CDR1 and CDR2 (germline): LNHNV, YYDKDF (reference sequence). As DNA, the CDR3 is TGTGCCACCAGCAGACAGGGGGCTAGCACAGATACGCAGTATTTT. Protein: CATSRQGASTDTQYF.

This sequence joins TRBV27 and TRBJ1-1; D is ambiguous. Germline loops: CDR1 MNHEY, CDR2 SMNVEV (reference sequence). This CDR3 has 14 amino acids. V lost 3 bases, J lost 1 base, and 9 bases lay in between. CDR3 loop: CASSFSLTNTEAFF. The CDR3 bases are TGTGCCAGCAGTTTTTCACTAACGAACACTGAAGCTTTCTTT.

As regards this clone: Other DNA sequences in this sample translate to the same CDR3. V is TRBV5-1 and J is TRBJ2-7; 7 bases are a match to TRBD2. Germline CDR1 SGHRS, CDR2 YFSETQ. This CDR3 has 12 amino acids. V was clipped by 0 bases and J by 6 bases; unmatched bases: 0. The CDR3 DNA is TGCGCCAGCAGCTTGGCGGGGGGCGAGCAGTACTTC. It specifies CASSLAGGEQYF.

This clone was counted once. The chain has TRBV11-2 and TRBJ2-7; TRBD2 matches 11 bases. CDR1 is SGHAT and CDR2 is FQNNGV in the germline V gene. V lost 6 bases, J lost 5 bases, and 9 bases stayed unmatched. The CDR3 runs 15 residues. The CDR3 loop is CASRLIAGGPDEQYF. The DNA for the CDR3 is TGTGCCAGCAGATTAATAGCGGGGGGGCCTGACGAGCAGTACTTC. Together with reference TRBV11-2 and TRBJ2-7, the CDR3 gives the full variable domain: EAGVAQSPRYKIIEKRQSVAFWCNPISGHATLYWYQQILGQGPKLLIQFQNNGVVDDSQLPKDRFSAERLKGVDSTLKIQPAKLEDSAVYLCASRLIAGGPDEQYFGPGTRLTVT.

DNA for the CDR3: TGTGCCAGCAGCTCAATCAAGAGGCTGAACACCGGGGAGCTGTTTTTT. Its translation is CASSSIKRLNTGELFF. The V call is TRBV5-6, the J call TRBJ2-2; D is ambiguous. V was clipped by 3 bases and J by 1 base, with 13 bases between them. This CDR3 is 16 amino acids long. Germline V gene data show CDR1 as SGHDT and CDR2 as YYEEEE.

This chain joins TRBV18 and TRBJ1-1, with D hard to call. From germline, CDR1 is KGHSH and CDR2 LQKENI. This CDR3 comprises 16 residues. The ends were cut back, 6 bases at V and 1 base at J, with 18 bases in the middle. The CDR3, as DNA: TGTGCCAGCTCCCCCATGACTACTTCGGGGAACACTGAAGCTTTCTTT. Protein sequence: CASSPMTTSGNTEAFF.

The V gene is TRBV7-9, the J gene TRBJ2-1; 9 bases are a match to TRBD1. Germline lookup yields CDR1 SEHNR and CDR2 FQNEAQ (reference sequence). This CDR3 is built from 15 residues. J lost 4 bases, V lost 5 bases, and 6 bases had no gene match. The CDR3 spells CASSNTGGEYNEQFF. In DNA, the CDR3 is TGTGCCAGCAGCAATACAGGGGGCGAATACAATGAGCAGTTCTTC.

This clone was seen a handful of times. The CDR3 nucleotides are TGTGCCAGCAGTACCGCTGTGTTCAACTTCGAAGCTTTCTTT. This encodes CASSTAVFNFEAFF. The chain recombines TRBV6-5 with TRBJ1-1, with D unresolved. The CDR3 totals 14 residues. Germline V CDR1 and CDR2: MNHEY, SVGAGI. Trimming removed 5 bases from V and 8 bases from J, with 18 bases in between.

The rearrangement uses TRBV11-3 and TRBJ2-2; D unclear. The CDR3 covers 14 residues. V shed 0 bases and J shed 6 bases, with 8 bases lying between them. Germline values: CDR1 SGHNT, CDR2 YENEEA. CDR3 region: CASSLDRISGELFF. The CDR3 DNA is TGTGCCAGCAGCTTAGATCGGATTTCCGGGGAGCTGTTTTTT. Combining the CDR3 with reference TRBV11-3 and TRBJ2-2 gives the whole variable domain EAGVVQSPRYKIIEKKQPVAFWCNPISGHNTLYWYLQNLGQGPELLIRYENEEAVDDSQLPKDRFSAERLKGVDSTLKIQPAELGDSAVYLCASSLDRISGELFFGEGSRLTVL.